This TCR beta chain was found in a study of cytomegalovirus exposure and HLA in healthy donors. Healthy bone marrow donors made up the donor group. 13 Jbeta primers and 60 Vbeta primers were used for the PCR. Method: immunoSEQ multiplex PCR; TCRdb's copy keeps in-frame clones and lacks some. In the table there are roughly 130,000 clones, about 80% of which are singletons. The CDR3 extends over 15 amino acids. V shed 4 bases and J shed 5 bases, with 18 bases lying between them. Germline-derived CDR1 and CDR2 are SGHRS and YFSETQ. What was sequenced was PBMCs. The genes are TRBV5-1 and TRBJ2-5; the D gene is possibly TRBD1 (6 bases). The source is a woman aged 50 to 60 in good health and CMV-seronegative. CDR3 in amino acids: CASSRAGQTGETQYF. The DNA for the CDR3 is TGCGCCAGCAGCCGGGCGGGTCAAACAGGGGAGACCCAGTACTTC.